Detailed here is one TCR beta chain. This sample was taken from a study of cytomegalovirus exposure and HLA in healthy donors. Primers for the PCR totalled 60 Vbeta and 13 Jbeta. Libraries were prepared by immunoSEQ multiplex PCR; TCRdb keeps only in-frame clonotypes and omits some of them. The table shows 130,000 to 150,000 clones, with approximately 80% occurring only once. Between the trimmed V and J ends, which lost 5 bases and 1 base, there was a span of 13 bases. Germline loops: CDR1 SGHDT, CDR2 YYEEEE. This CDR3 is built from 15 residues. The sequenced material came from PBMCs. The chain joins TRBV5-6 to TRBJ1-3, with D possibly being TRBD1 (6 bases). The sequence was collected from a man in his thirties or forties in good health and CMV-seropositive. Here the CDR3 reads CASRLLGGSGNTIYF. CDR3 bases: TGTGCCAGCAGGTTGTTAGGGGGATCTGGAAACACCATATATTTT.